The 23 T cell receptor beta chains below all came from one sample that was sequenced in a study of cytomegalovirus exposure and HLA in healthy donors. Use of 60 Vbeta and 13 Jbeta primers characterized the PCR. Sequencing used immunoSEQ multiplex PCR; TCRdb keeps in-frame clones, though not all of them. Among roughly 150,000 clones listed, about 75% were seen once. Sequences were obtained from PBMCs. These receptors came from a woman in her 30s in good health and CMV-seronegative.

There are a few counts of this clone. The genes are TRBV9 and TRBJ2-3; 15 positions agree with TRBD2. The CDR3 runs to 19 residues. In germline, CDR1 is SGDLS, CDR2 YYNGEE. V shed 4 bases and J 3 bases; nucleotides not matched to a gene: 12. CDR3 amino acids: CASSPRAGLAGGRTDTQYF. The CDR3 coding sequence is TGTGCCAGCAGCCCTCGAGCGGGACTAGCGGGGGGTCGTACAGATACGCAGTATTTT.

The chain couples TRBV29-1 to TRBJ1-2; no clear D gene. The V end was cut by 7 bases, the J end by 6 bases, with 24 bases between. The length of the CDR3 is 15 residues. Germline V gene data show CDR1 as SQVTM and CDR2 as ANQGSEA. In nucleotides, the CDR3 is TGCAGCGCCGGAGGGCAGCCTCTGAGAAGGGATGGCTACACCTTC. This codes for CSAGGQPLRRDGYTF. Supplemented by reference TRBV29-1 and TRBJ1-2, the full variable domain reads SAVISQKPSRDICQRGTSLTIQCQVDSQVTMMFWYRQQPGQSLTLIATANQGSEATYESGFVIDKFPISRPNLTFSTLTVSNMSPEDSSIYLCSAGGQPLRRDGYTFGSGTRLTVV.

This CDR3 is CASSSRTGNTGELFF. The CDR3 DNA reads TGTGCCAGCAGCAGTAGGACAGGGAACACCGGGGAGCTGTTTTTT. The gene calls are TRBV21-1 and TRBJ2-2; the table's D call TRBD1 went unverified against the DNA. TRBV21-1 is a known pseudogene. This CDR3 contains 15 residues.

The chain is built from TRBV5-6 and TRBJ1-6, with D perhaps TRBD1 (6 bases). The CDR3 extends over 15 amino acids. Germline CDR1 SGHDT, CDR2 YYEEEE. Trimming took off 4 bases at V and 7 bases at J, with 15 bases between the two ends. CDR3 nucleotide sequence: TGTGCCAGCAGCCCCGGGGGGGGGCTAAATTCACCCCTCCACTTT. Its protein is CASSPGGGLNSPLHF.

This clone occurred a few times. V usage is TRBV25-1 and J usage is TRBJ2-5; unclear D gene. The length of the CDR3 is 14 residues. The germline V gene encodes CDR1 MGHDK and CDR2 SYGVNS. The V end lost 4 bases, the J end lost 1 base, and 10 bases lay between the germline ends. In DNA, the CDR3 is TGTGCCAGCAGTGCACAACTAATCCAAGAGACCCAGTACTTC. Protein product: CASSAQLIQETQYF.

V usage is TRBV30 and J usage is TRBJ2-3; D possibly corresponds to TRBD1 (6 bases). The CDR3 extends over 15 amino acids. The germline gives CDR1 GTSNPN, CDR2 SVGIG (reference sequence). Trimming removed 0 bases from V and 2 bases from J, with 12 bases in between. The CDR3 DNA reads TGTGCCTGGAGTGTATTACAGGGCACCACAGATACGCAGTATTTT. It specifies CAWSVLQGTTDTQYF.

The rearrangement joins TRBV11-2 to TRBJ1-2; 7 bases line up with TRBD1. Germline CDR1 and CDR2: SGHAT and FQNNGV. The ends lost 6 bases at V and 4 bases at J; junction bases unmatched: 8. This CDR3 contains 14 residues. In DNA form, the CDR3 reads TGTGCCAGCAGACCGGGACAGACTGCCTATGGCTACACCTTC. Amino acid sequence: CASRPGQTAYGYTF.

The CDR3 loop reads CSVGQGTGRAFF. CDR3 nucleotide sequence: TGCAGCGTTGGCCAGGGGACCGGACGAGCTTTCTTT. The V gene is TRBV29-1, the J gene TRBJ1-1; D may be TRBD1 (6 bases). This CDR3 contains 12 residues. With 4 bases removed from V and 10 bases from J, the gap between germline ends came to 16 bases. Germline V gene sequence: CDR1 SQVTM, CDR2 ANQGSEA.

The rearrangement joins TRBV2 to TRBJ2-3; 8 nucleotides line up with TRBD1. The CDR3 covers 14 residues. The J segment lost 1 base and the V segment lost 6 bases, leaving 3 bases of the junction unmatched. Germline-derived CDR1 and CDR2 are SNHLY and FYNNEI. The CDR3 DNA reads as TGTGCCAGCAGCCTGACAGGGGGCACAGATACGCAGTATTTT. Translated, it gives CASSLTGGTDTQYF.

The chain couples TRBV7-8 to TRBJ1-1; D might be TRBD1 (5 bases). From germline, CDR1 is SGHVS and CDR2 FQNEAQ. The V end was cut by 1 base, the J end by 3 bases, with 12 bases between. This CDR3 is built from 15 residues. The chain's CDR3 is CASSLDSQGYTEAFF. CDR3 nucleotides: TGTGCCAGCAGCTTAGACTCGCAGGGTTACACTGAAGCTTTCTTT.

The chain combines TRBV7-2 with TRBJ2-7; 8 bases fit TRBD2. The CDR3 totals 13 residues. Germline V gene lookup returns CDR1 SGHTA and CDR2 FQGNSA. V lost 2 bases, J lost 7 bases, and 4 bases stayed unmatched. The CDR3 spells CASSLTSGGEQYF. CDR3 coding DNA: TGTGCCAGCAGCTTAACTAGCGGAGGGGAGCAGTACTTC. Using reference TRBV7-2 and TRBJ2-7 for the parts outside the CDR3, the full variable domain is GAGVSQSPSNKVTEKGKDVELRCDPISGHTALYWYRQSLGQGLEFLIYFQGNSAPDKSGLPSDRFSAERTGGSVSTLTIQRTQQEDSAVYLCASSLTSGGEQYFGPGTRLTVT.

This clone was detected only once. The chain is built from TRBV18 and TRBJ1-1; 7 bases are a match to TRBD1. The CDR3 is 14 amino acids. V trimming: 4 bases; J trimming: 1 base; junction bases outside the gene matches: 3. Germline-derived CDR1 and CDR2 are KGHSH and LQKENI. The CDR3 spells CASSHRDRNTEAFF. As DNA, the CDR3 is TGTGCCAGCTCACACCGGGACAGGAACACTGAAGCTTTCTTT.

The rearrangement uses TRBV9 and TRBJ2-5, with 7 bases identical to TRBD2. V lost 4 bases, J lost 5 bases, and 8 bases stayed unmatched. CDR3 size: 14 residues. The germline V gene encodes CDR1 SGDLS and CDR2 YYNGEE. As DNA, the CDR3 is TGTGCCAGCAGCTTTCGACTAGCTGGGGAGACCCAGTACTTC. Its protein product is CASSFRLAGETQYF.

CDR3 amino acids: CASTDRSNNYGYTF. DNA for the CDR3: TGTGCCAGTACCGATCGGTCCAATAACTATGGCTACACCTTC. The chain uses TRBV19 and TRBJ1-2; D uncertain. The V gene's germline CDR1 is LNHDA and CDR2 SQIVND (reference sequence). This CDR3 has 14 residues. Trimming shortened V by 7 bases and J by 1 base, and 13 bases separated the two germline ends.

The chain has TRBV7-2 and TRBJ2-2, with TRBD2 identical over 12 bases. CDR3 length: 15 residues. Germline V lookup: CDR1 SGHTA, CDR2 FQGNSA. Trimming cost V 6 bases and J 7 bases; bases outside gene matches: 6. Here the CDR3 reads CASSSSGGVGGELFF. As DNA, the CDR3 is TGTGCCAGCAGTTCTAGCGGGGGGGTTGGCGGGGAGCTGTTTTTT.

The V and J genes are TRBV7-3 and TRBJ2-5; 7 bases are a match to TRBD2. The V segment lost 5 bases and the J segment 4 bases; nucleotides outside the gene matches: 10. Germline V lookup: CDR1 SGHTA, CDR2 FQGTGA. The CDR3 is made up of 15 amino acids. This chain's CDR3 is CASSPIGGVGETQYF. Here the CDR3 DNA reads TGTGCCAGCAGCCCTATTGGGGGGGTTGGAGAGACCCAGTACTTC.

CDR3 loop: CASSLGGLSEKLFF. The DNA of the CDR3 is TGTGCCAGCAGCTTGGGAGGGTTGAGTGAAAAACTGTTTTTT. V and J are TRBV5-5 and TRBJ1-4; D is ambiguous. CDR3 size: 14 residues. Between the trimmed V and J ends, which lost 0 bases and 7 bases, there was a span of 10 bases. Germline loops: CDR1 SGHKS, CDR2 YYEKEE (reference sequence). The whole variable domain, filled in from reference TRBV5-5 and TRBJ1-4, reads DAGVTQSPTHLIKTRGQQVTLRCSPISGHKSVSWYQQVLGQGPQFIFQYYEKEERGRGNFPDRFSARQFPNYSSELNVNALLLGDSALYLCASSLGGLSEKLFFGSGTQLSVL.

The rearrangement joins TRBV5-1 to TRBJ1-3; 7 bases line up with TRBD1. J gave up 0 bases and V 4 bases, and 4 bases lay outside the gene matches. The CDR3 consists of 15 residues. CDR1 is SGHRS, CDR2 YFSETQ, per germline. The DNA for the CDR3 is TGCGCCAGCAGCCGGGACAGTCACTCTGGAAACACCATATATTTT. Protein: CASSRDSHSGNTIYF.

The chain uses TRBV4-1 and TRBJ2-3; 8 nucleotides align to TRBD2. Germline V CDR1 and CDR2: MGHRA, YSYEKL. With 4 bases clipped from V and 6 bases from J, the junction kept 15 bases outside the gene matches. The CDR3 loop spans 17 amino acids. The DNA of the CDR3 is TGCGCCAGCAGCCTGGACGGCGGGGGGTCGGGCAGCGATACGCAGTATTTT. It translates to CASSLDGGGSGSDTQYF.

The chain carries TRBV10-3 and TRBJ2-5, with TRBD1 matching 8 bases. This CDR3 is built from 13 residues. V trimming: 10 bases; J trimming: 4 bases; junction bases outside the gene matches: 8. The germline V gene encodes CDR1 ENHRY and CDR2 SYGVKD. The CDR3 loop is CATRQGAGETQYF. The DNA of the CDR3 is TGTGCCACCCGGCAGGGGGCAGGAGAGACCCAGTACTTC.

V gene TRBV6-5 combines with J gene TRBJ1-1, with D unclear. The CDR3 has 15 amino acids. Germline-derived CDR1 and CDR2 are MNHEY and SVGAGI. Trimming took 0 bases from V and 6 from J, leaving 14 bases between them. The CDR3 protein is CASSYSRGTKAEAFF. The CDR3 region has the DNA TGTGCCAGCAGTTACTCGCGGGGTACAAAGGCTGAAGCTTTCTTT.

The genes are TRBV4-1 and TRBJ1-2; unclear D gene. The CDR3 length is 14 residues. V dropped 0 bases and J dropped 4 bases, with 9 bases sitting between them. From germline, CDR1 is MGHRA and CDR2 YSYEKL. CDR3 sequence: CASSQDIAVYGYTF. CDR3 coding DNA: TGCGCCAGCAGCCAAGATATCGCAGTCTATGGCTACACCTTC.

The gene calls are TRBV7-8 and TRBJ2-7; 8 bases are a match to TRBD1. The length of the CDR3 is 15 residues. CDR1 SGHVS and CDR2 FQNEAQ come from the germline V gene. V was clipped by 4 bases and J by 2 bases; unmatched bases: 7. CDR3 sequence reads: CASSYGQGLAYEQYF. In nucleotides, the CDR3 is TGTGCCAGCAGCTATGGACAGGGACTCGCCTACGAGCAGTACTTC.